This is a list of T cell receptor beta chains from one sample in a study of identical twins. MiXCR was run by TCRdb on the 5' RACE reads, yielding one entry per CDR3 protein. The top ten clones hold more than 3.5% of a sample with 200,000 to 250,000 distinct CDR3 sequences, 9.5% to 15% of them seen once. These same data were also listed under a study on yellow fever vaccine responses in identical twins.

The sequenced sample was memory (CD45RO+) T cells sorted from blood. The receptors originated from a woman aged 18-35 years in good health. Both conserved end residues are part of each CDR3. A D gene is named only where the DNA matches it firmly. The size field is filled for only some rows; it gives once, few, many or a size class.

clone_size j_call v_call d_call cdr3_nt cdr3_aa
. TRBJ2-7 TRBV6-2/TRBV6-3 . TGTGCCAGCAGTTACGGCGGCATCTACTACGAGCAGTACTTC CASSYGGIYYEQYF
. TRBJ2-7 TRBV3-1 . TGTGCCAGCAGCCGCCTCGGGGAGCAGTACTTC CASSRLGEQYF
. TRBJ1-6 TRBV6-1 TRBD1 TGTGCCAGCAGTAGCCGGGACAGGGTTTCACCCCTCCACTTT CASSSRDRVSPLHF
many TRBJ2-5 TRBV4-2 TRBD2 TGTGCCAGCAGCCAAGAAATGGGTGCTAGCGGGGGGGGGACCCAGTACTTC CASSQEMGASGGGTQYF
. TRBJ1-2 TRBV2 . TGTGCCAGCAGTGCCGCAGGGGTCTATGGCTACACCTTC CASSAAGVYGYTF
many TRBJ2-4 TRBV12-3/TRBV12-4 . TGTGCCAGCACTGGGGACGTCATTCAGTACTTC CASTGDVIQYF
. TRBJ2-7 TRBV3-1 . TGTGCCAGCAGCCTATCAGACTTTGGAGGACCTTACCCCTCCGAGCAGTACTTC CASSLSDFGGPYPSEQYF
many TRBJ2-1 TRBV5-5 . TGTGCCAGCAGCTTGGAGGGAGCGGACTACAATGAGCAGTTCTTC CASSLEGADYNEQFF
. TRBJ2-2 TRBV7-8 . TGTGCCAGCAGCTTAATAAGGCCCGATGTACTGAACACCGGGGAGCTGTTTTTT CASSLIRPDVLNTGELFF
. TRBJ2-1 TRBV7-8 TRBD2 TGTGCCAGCAGCCTCGTACTAGCGGGGGTCCACAATGAGCAGTTCTTC CASSLVLAGVHNEQFF
few TRBJ2-1 TRBV19 TRBD2 TGTGCCAGTAGGGTAGGGACTAGCGGGAGGAATGAGCAGTTCTTC CASRVGTSGRNEQFF
few TRBJ1-5 TRBV6-1 . TGTGCCTCCAGAAGAGTTGGTACAGGAGAAAATCAGCCCCAGCATTTT CASRRVGTGENQPQHF
few TRBJ1-2 TRBV6-1 . TGTGCCAGCAGTCCCCGGGGGGAAGCGACCTATGGCTACACCTTC CASSPRGEATYGYTF
few TRBJ2-7 TRBV10-3 . TGTGCCAGCGAAAAAGGCGAGCAGTACTTC CASEKGEQYF
. TRBJ2-5 TRBV29-1 . TGCAGCCTCCAAAGACTTACCGGGGAGACCCAGTACTTC CSLQRLTGETQYF
. TRBJ2-4 TRBV6-5 . TGTGCCAGCAGTTACTCCGGGGGGCCAGGGTCGGACATTCAGTACTTC CASSYSGGPGSDIQYF
. TRBJ2-1 TRBV20-1 . TGCAGTGCTAGTCCCAGCGGACACTACAATGAGCAGTTCTTC CSASPSGHYNEQFF
. TRBJ2-1 TRBV6-2/TRBV6-3 TRBD2 TGTGCCAGCAGTTCTGGGACTAGCGGGAGTCTAAGCTACAATGAGCAGTTCTTC CASSSGTSGSLSYNEQFF
. TRBJ1-2 TRBV2 . TGTGCCAGCCGGACGGACAGTAACTATGGCTACACCTTC CASRTDSNYGYTF
. TRBJ1-3 TRBV11-2 TRBD1 TGTGCCAGCAGCTCCCGGGACAGGGGTGAAAACACCATATATTTT CASSSRDRGENTIYF
few TRBJ2-2 TRBV11-2 TRBD2 TGTGCCAGCAGCCGAGCGGGGAGAACCGGGGAGCTGTTTTTT CASSRAGRTGELFF
. TRBJ2-5 TRBV7-2 . TGTGCCAGCAGCTTTGGAGGGGGGTCAGAGACCCAGTACTTC CASSFGGGSETQYF
. TRBJ2-5 TRBV20-1 . TGCAGTGCCAGGGGCTATGGGGAGACCCAGTACTTC CSARGYGETQYF
few TRBJ2-2 TRBV7-8 . TGTGCCAGCAGCTTAGGCCAGGGGATTTCCACCGGGGAGCTGTTTTTT CASSLGQGISTGELFF
many TRBJ2-1 TRBV12-3/TRBV12-4 . TGTGCCAGCAGTTTGGACCAGACAGCCGACAATGAGCAGTTCTTC CASSLDQTADNEQFF
few TRBJ2-2 TRBV28 TRBD1 TGTGCCAGCAGACCCTCAGGGGGCACCGGGGAGCTGTTTTTT CASRPSGGTGELFF
many TRBJ2-3 TRBV7-2 . TGTGCCAGCAGCTTAGCTCAGAATACGCAGTATTTT CASSLAQNTQYF
many TRBJ2-7 TRBV20-1 TRBD1 TGCAGTGCGAAATCAGGGGGTTACTACGAGCAGTACTTC CSAKSGGYYEQYF
. TRBJ2-1 TRBV11-3 TRBD1 TGTGCCAGCAGCTTTACAGGGGTTGGCTACAATGAGCAGTTCTTC CASSFTGVGYNEQFF
. TRBJ2-3 TRBV7-6 TRBD1 TGTGCCAGCAGCTTAAAGACAGGGGAACAGGCCCAGGCTGCGCAGTATTTT CASSLKTGEQAQAAQYF
many TRBJ1-2 TRBV12-3/TRBV12-4 . TGTGCCAGCAGCATACAGGGAAGTGGCTACACCTTC CASSIQGSGYTF
few TRBJ1-2 TRBV29-1 . TGCAGCGTTGAAGATCGCTCCACAGGTTTAACTAACTATGGCTACACCTTC CSVEDRSTGLTNYGYTF
once TRBJ2-7 TRBV5-1 TRBD2 TGCGCCAGCAGCCTTGCCGTCGGACTAGCCTACGAGCAGTACTTC CASSLAVGLAYEQYF
. TRBJ2-3 TRBV18 . TGTGCCAGCTCACCATCTTCACTCACAGATACGCAGTATTTT CASSPSSLTDTQYF
few TRBJ2-7 TRBV20-1 . TGCAGTGCTAGAGATCCAGGGAGAGCCTACGAGCAGTACTTC CSARDPGRAYEQYF
. TRBJ2-7 TRBV20-1 TRBD2 TGCAGTGCTGAAACTTTAAGGGAGGGCCAATACGAGCAGTACTTC CSAETLREGQYEQYF
. TRBJ2-1 TRBV27 TRBD2 TGTGCCAGCAGTCTCCCCCAGGGGAGCGGGGGGGCCGCGAATGAGCAGTTCTTC CASSLPQGSGGAANEQFF
. TRBJ2-3 TRBV24-1 . TGTGCCACCAGTGAAGTCAGTGGGAGCACAGATACGCAGTATTTT CATSEVSGSTDTQYF
. TRBJ1-6 TRBV7-2 . TGTGCCAGCAGTTCCGCCCTAAGACGATATAATTCACCCCTCCACTTT CASSSALRRYNSPLHF
few TRBJ2-7 TRBV7-2 TRBD1 TGTGCCAGCAGCTCTTGGACAGGGGCCTACGAGCAGTACTTC CASSSWTGAYEQYF
few TRBJ2-3 TRBV6-1 . TGTGCCAGCAGCCGGACTGATTCCACAGATACGCAGTATTTT CASSRTDSTDTQYF
few TRBJ2-7 TRBV7-2 . TGTGCCAGCAGTTTAGGATCGGGGCCCTACGAGCAGTACTTC CASSLGSGPYEQYF
. TRBJ1-4 TRBV5-5 TRBD1 TGTGCCAGCAGCTCAAACAGGGGTGCTAATGAAAAACTGTTTTTT CASSSNRGANEKLFF
few TRBJ2-3 TRBV12-3/TRBV12-4 . TGTGCCAGCGGATCGGGACGAATGGCAGATACGCAGTATTTT CASGSGRMADTQYF
few TRBJ1-1 TRBV7-6 TRBD1 TGTGCCAGCAGCCCGGACAGGGGGATAGGCACTGAAGCTTTCTTT CASSPDRGIGTEAFF
. TRBJ1-4 TRBV12-3/TRBV12-4 TRBD1 TGTGCCAGCAGTCACCAACAGGGGACTAATGAAAAACTGTTTTTT CASSHQQGTNEKLFF
. TRBJ2-2 TRBV4-3 TRBD1 TGCGCCAGCAGCCAAGATCGTCAGGGGGTAGGCGCCGGGGAGCTGTTTTTT CASSQDRQGVGAGELFF
many TRBJ1-3 TRBV7-8 . TGTGCCAGCAGGGGTTCTGGAAACACCATATATTTT CASRGSGNTIYF
. TRBJ2-1 TRBV30 TRBD2 TGTGCCTCGGGGGGGACCGAGCAGTTCTTC CASGGTEQFF
. TRBJ2-5 TRBV5-4 . TGTGCCAGCAGCATTGACAGGCCTCGGGGGGAGACCCAGTACTTC CASSIDRPRGETQYF
many TRBJ1-5 TRBV10-3 . TGTGCCATCAGTGAGCTGAATCAGCCCCAGCATTTT CAISELNQPQHF
. TRBJ2-7 TRBV7-2 . TGTGCCAGCAGCTCCGTCAGGCGATTAGACGAGCAGTACTTC CASSSVRRLDEQYF
few TRBJ2-5 TRBV7-2 TRBD2 TGTGCCAGCAAGGTTCGGCTAGCGGGGGAGGAGACCCAGTACTTC CASKVRLAGEETQYF
few TRBJ2-1 TRBV20-1 . TGCAGTGCTAGGGGGTACGCTAACAATGAGCAGTTCTTC CSARGYANNEQFF
. TRBJ2-5 TRBV18 . TGTGCCAGCTCCCGTTATAGGGAAGAGACCCAGTACTTC CASSRYREETQYF
. TRBJ2-1 TRBV7-3 TRBD1 TGTGCCAGCAGCCTGAAGGGACAGGATCGGTCTAGCTCCTACAATGAGCAGTTCTTC CASSLKGQDRSSSYNEQFF
many TRBJ2-2 TRBV5-1 TRBD1 TGCGCCAGCAGCCAAAGGACAGGGGACACCGGGGAGCTGTTTTTT CASSQRTGDTGELFF